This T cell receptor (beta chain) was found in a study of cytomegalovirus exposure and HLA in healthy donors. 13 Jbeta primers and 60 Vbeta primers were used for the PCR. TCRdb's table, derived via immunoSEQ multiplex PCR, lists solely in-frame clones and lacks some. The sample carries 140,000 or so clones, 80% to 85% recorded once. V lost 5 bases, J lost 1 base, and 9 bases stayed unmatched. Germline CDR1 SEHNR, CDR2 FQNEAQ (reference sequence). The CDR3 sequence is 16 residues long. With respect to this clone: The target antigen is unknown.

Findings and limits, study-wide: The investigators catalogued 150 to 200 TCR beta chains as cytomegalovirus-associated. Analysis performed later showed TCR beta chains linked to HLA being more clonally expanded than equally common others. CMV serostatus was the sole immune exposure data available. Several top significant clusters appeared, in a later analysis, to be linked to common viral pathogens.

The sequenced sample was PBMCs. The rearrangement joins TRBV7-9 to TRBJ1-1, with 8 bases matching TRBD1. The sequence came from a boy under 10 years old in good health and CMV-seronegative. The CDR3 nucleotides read TGTGCCAGCAGCCAGGCCGCCGGGACAGGGAACACTGAAGCTTTCTTT. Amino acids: CASSQAAGTGNTEAFF.